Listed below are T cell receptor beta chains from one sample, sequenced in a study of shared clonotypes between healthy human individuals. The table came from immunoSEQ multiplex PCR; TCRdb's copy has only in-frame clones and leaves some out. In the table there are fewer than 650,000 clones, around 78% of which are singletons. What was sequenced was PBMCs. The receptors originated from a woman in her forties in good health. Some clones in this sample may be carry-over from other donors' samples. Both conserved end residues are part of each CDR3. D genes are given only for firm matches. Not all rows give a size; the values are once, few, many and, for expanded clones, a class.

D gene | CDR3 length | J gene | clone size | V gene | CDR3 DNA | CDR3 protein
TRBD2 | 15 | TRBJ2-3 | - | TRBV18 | TGTGCCAGCTCAGATCAAGGGAGCGGGAAGATCGGTCAGTATTTT | CASSDQGSGKIGQYF
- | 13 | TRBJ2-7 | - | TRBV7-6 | TGTGCCAGCAGCTCAGGGGTAGGTGGCGAGCAGTACTTC | CASSSGVGGEQYF
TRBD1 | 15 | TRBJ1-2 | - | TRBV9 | TGTGCCAGCAGCGTAGTTGGTCAGGGGGCTCATGGCTACACCTTC | CASSVVGQGAHGYTF
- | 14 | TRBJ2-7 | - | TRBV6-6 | TGTGCCAGCAGTTTCCAGAGCTCAGGGAACGAGCAGTACTTC | CASSFQSSGNEQYF
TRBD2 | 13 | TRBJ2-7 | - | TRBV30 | TGTGCCTGGACTAGCGGGAGTTTAGGCGAGCAGTACTTC | CAWTSGSLGEQYF
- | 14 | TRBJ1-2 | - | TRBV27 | TGTGCCAGCAGTTTTCTGGGGGGGGCTGGGGGCTACACCTTC | CASSFLGGAGGYTF
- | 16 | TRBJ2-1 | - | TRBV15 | TGTGCCACCAGCAGAGATACCTCCGGCGGGCCGGGTGAGCAGTTCTTC | CATSRDTSGGPGEQFF
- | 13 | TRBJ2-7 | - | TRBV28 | TGTGCCAGCAGTTTCTCCGACAGGTACGAGCAGTACTTC | CASSFSDRYEQYF
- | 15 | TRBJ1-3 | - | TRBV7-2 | TGTGCCAGCAGGCCTGCCCCGGGTAATGGAAACACCATATATTTT | CASRPAPGNGNTIYF
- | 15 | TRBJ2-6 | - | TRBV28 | TGTGCCAGCAGTTTTTTAGGGGCTGGGGCCAACGTCCTGACTTTC | CASSFLGAGANVLTF
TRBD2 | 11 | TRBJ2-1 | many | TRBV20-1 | TGCAGTGCTCCTAGCGGGCTCGAGCAGTTCTTC | CSAPSGLEQFF
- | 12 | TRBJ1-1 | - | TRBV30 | TGTGCCTGGAGGTCAGGGACACTGGGAGCTTTCTTT | CAWRSGTLGAFF
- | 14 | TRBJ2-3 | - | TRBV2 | TGTGCCAGCAGGGCCACTACAAACACAGATACGCAGTATTTT | CASRATTNTDTQYF
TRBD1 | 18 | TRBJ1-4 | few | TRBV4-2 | TGTGCCAGCAGCCAAGATTCGGGGCGAGGACAGGGCTTCGAAAAACTGTTTTTT | CASSQDSGRGQGFEKLFF
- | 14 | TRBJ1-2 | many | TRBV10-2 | TGCGCCAGCAGCCCAACAGGGCGTAACTATGGCTACACCTTC | CASSPTGRNYGYTF
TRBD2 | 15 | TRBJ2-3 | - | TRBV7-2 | TGTGCCAGCAGCTTTCAGGGACTAGCGACGCAGGCGCAGTATTTT | CASSFQGLATQAQYF
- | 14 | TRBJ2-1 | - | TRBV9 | TGTGCCAGCAGCGTAATTGGGGGGGACAGTGAGCAGTTCTTC | CASSVIGGDSEQFF
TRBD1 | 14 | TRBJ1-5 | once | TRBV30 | TGTGCCTGGAGCCAGGGACAGGGCGATCAGCCCCAGCATTTT | CAWSQGQGDQPQHF
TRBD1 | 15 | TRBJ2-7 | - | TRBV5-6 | TGTGCCAGCAGCTTGGGGACAGGGGGTCCCTACGAGCAGTACTTC | CASSLGTGGPYEQYF
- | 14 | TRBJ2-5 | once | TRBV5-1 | TGCGCCAGCAGTAACCCGGGCGCTCAAGAGACCCAGTACTTC | CASSNPGAQETQYF
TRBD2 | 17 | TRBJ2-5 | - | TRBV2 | TGTGCCAGCGGGACAAGCCGACTAGCGGGAGGTAGTGAGACCCAGTACTTC | CASGTSRLAGGSETQYF
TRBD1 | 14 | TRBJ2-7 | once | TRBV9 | TGTGCCAGCAGCGTAGGGACAGGGTACTACGAGCAGTACTTC | CASSVGTGYYEQYF
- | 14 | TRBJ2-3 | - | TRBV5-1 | TGCGCCAGCAGCTTGCTCCAGGGCGCAAATACGCAGTATTTT | CASSLLQGANTQYF
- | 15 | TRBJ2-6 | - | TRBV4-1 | TGCGCCAGCAGCCAGGGTAACGCTGGGGCCAACGTCCTGACTTTC | CASSQGNAGANVLTF
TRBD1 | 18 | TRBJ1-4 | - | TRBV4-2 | TGTGCCAGCAGCCAAGATCATGACTGGGGACAGATAAATGAAAAACTGTTTTTT | CASSQDHDWGQINEKLFF
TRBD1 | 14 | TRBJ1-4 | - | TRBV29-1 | TGCAGCGCCACAGGGGGCGTAACTAATGAAAAACTGTTTTTT | CSATGGVTNEKLFF
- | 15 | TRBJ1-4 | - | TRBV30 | TGTGCCTGGAGTGTGAAGGGGGGAAGGGATGAAAAACTGTTTTTT | CAWSVKGGRDEKLFF
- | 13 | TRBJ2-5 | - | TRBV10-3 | TGTGCCATCAGCCCGGGGAGCCAAGAGACCCAGTACTTC | CAISPGSQETQYF
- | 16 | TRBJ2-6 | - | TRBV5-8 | TGTGCCAGCAGCTTGATGCGGCTGTCGGGGGCCAACGTCCTGACTTTC | CASSLMRLSGANVLTF
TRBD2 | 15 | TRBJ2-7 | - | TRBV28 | TGTGCCAGCAGTTTTGCACGTAGCGGGATCGACGAGCAGTACTTC | CASSFARSGIDEQYF
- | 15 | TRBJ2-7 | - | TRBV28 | TGTGCCAGCAGTTTAGAGGCGGGCAGCTCCTACGAGCAGTACTTC | CASSLEAGSSYEQYF
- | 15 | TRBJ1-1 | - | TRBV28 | TGTGCCAGCAGTTTGCTGGCCGCATCAAACACTGAAGCTTTCTTT | CASSLLAASNTEAFF
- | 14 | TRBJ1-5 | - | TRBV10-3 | TGTGCCATCAGTGAGGAAGGGTCGAGTCAGCCCCAGCATTTT | CAISEEGSSQPQHF
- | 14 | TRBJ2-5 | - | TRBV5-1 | TGCGCCAGCAGCCTTACGTTAGCGGAAGAGACCCAGTACTTC | CASSLTLAEETQYF
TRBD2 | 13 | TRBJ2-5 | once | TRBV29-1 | TGCAGCGCCTTGCGGGAGTACCAAGAGACCCAGTACTTC | CSALREYQETQYF
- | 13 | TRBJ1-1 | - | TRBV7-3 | TGTGCCGGCAGCATTCTCGGGGGCGGAGAAGCTTTCTTT | CAGSILGGGEAFF
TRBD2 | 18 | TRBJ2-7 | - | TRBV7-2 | TGTGCCAGCAGCTTAGCCCCAACAAGGACTAGCGGGATACCCGAGCAGTACTTC | CASSLAPTRTSGIPEQYF
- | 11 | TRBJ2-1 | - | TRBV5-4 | TGTGCCAGCAGCTTGAGGAAGGAGCAGTTCTTC | CASSLRKEQFF
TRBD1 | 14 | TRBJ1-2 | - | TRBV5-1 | TGCGCCAGCAGCGAGGACAGGGGTAAAGGTGGCTACACCTTC | CASSEDRGKGGYTF
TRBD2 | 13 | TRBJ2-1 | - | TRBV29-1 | TGCAGCGTTGGTCTAGCGGAATACAATGAGCAGTTCTTC | CSVGLAEYNEQFF
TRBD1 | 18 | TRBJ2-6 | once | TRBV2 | TGTGCCAGCAGTCGACAGGGTCTTTCTTCCTCTGGGGCCAACGTCCTGACTTTC | CASSRQGLSSSGANVLTF
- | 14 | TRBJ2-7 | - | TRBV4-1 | TGCGCCAGCAGCTCCGCCGACATATCCTACGAGCAGTACTTC | CASSSADISYEQYF
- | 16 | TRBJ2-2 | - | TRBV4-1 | TGCGCCAGCAGCCAGGACGACCGCCGAGACACCGGGGAGCTGTTTTTT | CASSQDDRRDTGELFF
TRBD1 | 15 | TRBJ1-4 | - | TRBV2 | TGTGCCAGCAGCCTCCTGGGACAGCAGAATGAAAAACTGTTTTTT | CASSLLGQQNEKLFF
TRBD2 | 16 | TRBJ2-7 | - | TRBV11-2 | TGTGCCAGCAGCGGGGGGACTAGCGGGAGCTCCTACGAGCAGTACTTC | CASSGGTSGSSYEQYF
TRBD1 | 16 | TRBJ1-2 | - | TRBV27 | TGTGCCAGCAGTATGTCTGGGACAGGGCTTAACTATGGCTACACCTTC | CASSMSGTGLNYGYTF
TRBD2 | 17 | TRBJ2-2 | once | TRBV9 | TGTGCCAGCAGCGAACGGACTAGCGGGAGTCTGGTAGGGGAGCTGTTTTTT | CASSERTSGSLVGELFF
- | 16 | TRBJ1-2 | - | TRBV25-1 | TGTGCCAGCAGTGACGACATTGGGGAATCTAACTATGGCTACACCTTC | CASSDDIGESNYGYTF
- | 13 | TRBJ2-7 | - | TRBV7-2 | TGTGCCAGCAGCTTACTCCCCGTCCCGGCCGCGTACTTC | CASSLLPVPAAYF